One and the same sample provided the 31 T cell receptor beta chains below, sequenced in a study of blood T cell repertoires in COVID-19. Some clones are missing from TCRdb's copy, which holds only in-frame ones; the method was immunoSEQ multiplex PCR. The top ten clones hold 10% of a sample with about 220,000 clones, around 83% of them seen once. The sequenced sample was peripheral blood. Source of these receptors: a woman aged 50 to 65 with COVID-19, enrolled during active disease.

This rearrangement joins TRBV9 to TRBJ2-3; tentative D call: TRBD1 (6 bases). Trimming left V 2 bases short and J 1 base short, with 11 bases between. This CDR3 has 15 amino acids. CDR1 and CDR2 from the germline V gene are SGDLS and YYNGEE. CDR3 in amino acids: CASSVQDSGTDTQYF. Here the CDR3 DNA reads TGTGCCAGCAGCGTCCAGGACAGTGGCACAGATACGCAGTATTTT.

The rearrangement joins TRBV19 to TRBJ1-1; perhaps TRBD1 as D (6 bases). The V gene lost 11 bases and the J gene lost 0 bases, with 22 bases spanning the gap. The CDR3 is made up of 16 amino acids. Germline V gene data show CDR1 as LNHDA and CDR2 as SQIVND (reference sequence). DNA of the CDR3: TGTGCCGTTCTTGGGTTCAGGGGTTCGATGAACACTGAAGCTTTCTTT. It yields the protein CAVLGFRGSMNTEAFF.

Note on this clone: The same CDR3 also results from other DNA sequences found in this sample. This chain links TRBV5-4 with TRBJ2-3; weak D call: TRBD2 (6 bases). Per the germline V gene, CDR1 is SGHNT and CDR2 is YYREEE (reference sequence). The CDR3 is made up of 16 amino acids. V was pared by 0 bases and J by 0 bases, with 11 bases between. In nucleotides, the CDR3 is TGTGCCAGCAGCTTGGGAGGCGGGGCCAGCACAGATACGCAGTATTTT. Its protein is CASSLGGGASTDTQYF.

This CDR3 reads CASSFQGTYSNQPQHF. Here the CDR3 DNA reads TGTGCCAGCAGCTTCCAGGGGACCTATAGCAATCAGCCCCAGCATTTT. This rearrangement joins TRBV5-6 to TRBJ1-5; a possible D gene is TRBD1 (6 bases). Germline CDR1 and CDR2: SGHDT and YYEEEE. Deletions cut 2 bases from V and 0 bases from J, with 12 bases between. The CDR3 spans 16 residues. Looking up the rest from reference TRBV5-6 and TRBJ1-5 gives the full variable domain: DAGVTQSPTHLIKTRGQQVTLRCSPKSGHDTVSWYQQALGQGPQFIFQYYEEEERQRGNFPDRFSGHQFPNYSSELNVNALLLGDSALYLCASSFQGTYSNQPQHFGDGTRLSIL.

The J gene is TRBJ2-5, the V gene TRBV3-1 (or the pseudogene TRBV3-2); a weak D match, TRBD2 (5 bases). Trimming stripped 3 bases from V and 1 base from J, with 12 bases between. The CDR3 sequence is 15 residues long. CDR1 is LGHDT, CDR2 YNNKEL, per germline (reference sequence). CDR3 in DNA: TGTGCCAGCAGCCAGGGAGATCGAACCCAAGAGACCCAGTACTTC. It encodes CASSQGDRTQETQYF.

This clone has just one count. V gene TRBV11-2 combines with J gene TRBJ1-1, with unresolved D. V lost 0 bases, J lost 1 base, and 6 bases lay in between. The CDR3 totals 14 residues. Germline V CDR1 and CDR2: SGHAT, FQNNGV. The CDR3 reads CASSLETPNTEAFF. The CDR3 coding sequence is TGTGCCAGCAGCTTAGAGACACCGAACACTGAAGCTTTCTTT.

The chain carries TRBV5-6 and TRBJ2-1; D is perhaps TRBD1 (6 bases). CDR1 is SGHDT, CDR2 YYEEEE, per germline. Trimming shortened V by 4 bases and J by 4 bases, and 18 bases separated the two germline ends. CDR3 length: 16 residues. The CDR3 bases are TGTGCCAGCAGCCGGAAAACCGGGACATTTTACAATGAGCAGTTCTTC. Its protein is CASSRKTGTFYNEQFF.

The genes are TRBV23-1 and TRBJ2-1; possibly TRBD1 for D (6 bases). TRBV23-1 is flagged as an ORF with uncertain function. Trimming took 6 bases from V and 0 from J, leaving 15 bases between them. The CDR3 spans 16 residues. The CDR3 here is CASRTPGDSSYNEQFF. The CDR3 nucleotides read TGCGCCAGCAGGACCCCAGGGGATAGCTCCTACAATGAGCAGTTCTTC.

This sequence joins TRBV19 and TRBJ1-5, with D possibly matching TRBD1 (6 bases). CDR1 is LNHDA, CDR2 SQIVND, per germline (reference sequence). Trimming took off 3 bases at V and 6 bases at J, with 18 bases between the two ends. The CDR3 is made up of 16 amino acids. This chain's CDR3 is CASSIPQGLGPQPQHF. CDR3 bases: TGTGCCAGTAGTATCCCGCAGGGGCTTGGACCTCAGCCCCAGCATTTT.

The V gene is TRBV25-1, the J gene TRBJ2-3, with TRBD1 matching over 8 bases. CDR3 size: 16 residues. Germline CDR1 MGHDK, CDR2 SYGVNS. V dropped 8 bases and J dropped 2; count of bases not matched to a gene: 12. CDR3 nucleotides: TGTGCCAGCTGGGGTACCGGGACAGGCGACACAGATACGCAGTATTTT. Translating gives CASWGTGTGDTDTQYF.

The chain uses TRBV28 and TRBJ1-5; 8 bases align to TRBD1. The CDR3 covers 15 residues. The germline CDR1 and CDR2 sequences are MDHEN and SYDVKM. V shed 6 bases and J 4 bases; nucleotides not matched to a gene: 8. The CDR3 region has the DNA TGTGCCAGCAGGCACACAGGGGGTAGGAATCAGCCCCAGCATTTT. As protein: CASRHTGGRNQPQHF.

The chain uses TRBV10-2 and TRBJ1-2; D remains unclear. V was trimmed by 8 bases and J by 4 bases, leaving 14 bases between them. This CDR3 contains 13 residues. Germline V gene lookup returns CDR1 WSHSY and CDR2 SAAADI. CDR3 DNA sequence: TGCGCCAGCTTTAGGGAACTAGGCTATGGCTACACCTTC. It translates to CASFRELGYGYTF.

V usage is TRBV3-1 (or the pseudogene TRBV3-2) and J usage is TRBJ1-3; 9 bases agree with TRBD1. The CDR3 consists of 17 residues. Germline lookup yields CDR1 LGHDT and CDR2 YNNKEL (reference sequence). Trimming took 0 bases from V and 7 from J; bases not matched to a gene: 10. The CDR3 spells CASSQDPGTGISNTIYF. For the CDR3, the DNA is TGTGCCAGCAGCCAAGATCCAGGGACAGGGATTAGTAACACCATATATTTT.

The chain recombines TRBV5-1 with TRBJ1-3, with D tentatively TRBD1 (6 bases). V gave up 7 bases and J gave up 0 bases, with 17 bases separating them. From germline, CDR1 is SGHRS and CDR2 YFSETQ. CDR3 size: 16 residues. The chain's CDR3 is CASQPTGWGSGNTIYF. As DNA, the CDR3 is TGCGCCAGCCAGCCGACAGGATGGGGCTCTGGAAACACCATATATTTT.

This chain links TRBV5-1 with TRBJ1-3, with D possibly matching TRBD1 (6 bases). V was shortened by 0 bases and J by 0 bases, with 13 bases between the two germline ends. CDR3 length: 17 amino acids. Germline V CDR1 and CDR2: SGHRS, YFSETQ. In nucleotides, the CDR3 is TGCGCCAGCAGCTTGGAGACAGGCCCCATCTCTGGAAACACCATATATTTT. Its translation is CASSLETGPISGNTIYF.

The rearrangement joins TRBV5-3 to TRBJ2-7; D gene uncertain. Being an ORF, TRBV5-3 has a function that is uncertain. The CDR3 is 16 residues long. The germline V and J ends were trimmed by 8 bases and 0 bases, with 21 bases remaining between them. CDR3 in amino acids: CARTRPPPHYSYEQYV. The CDR3 bases are TGTGCCAGGACCCGCCCCCCCCCTCACTACTCCTACGAGCAGTACGTC.

The rearrangement uses TRBV11-2 and TRBJ1-1; 7 nucleotides match TRBD1. CDR1 is SGHAT, CDR2 FQNNGV, per germline. Trimming took 0 bases from V and 8 from J; bases not matched to a gene: 9. CDR3 size: 15 residues. The CDR3 loop reads CASSLDWRLQGEAFF. The CDR3 DNA sequence: TGTGCCAGCAGCTTAGATTGGCGGTTACAGGGGGAAGCTTTCTTT.

V and J are TRBV5-4 and TRBJ2-5, with 9 bases matching TRBD2. Germline V CDR1 and CDR2: SGHNT, YYREEE (reference sequence). This CDR3 is built from 16 residues. Losses at the gene ends were 4 bases for V and 4 bases for J; bases not matched to a gene: 11. CDR3 nucleotide sequence: TGTGCCAGCAGCCCTACCGGACTAGCGCTGGGAGAGACCCAGTACTTC. Translation gives CASSPTGLALGETQYF.

J is TRBJ2-5 and V is TRBV2; possible D gene TRBD1, 5 bases. The germline V gene has CDR1 SNHLY and CDR2 FYNNEI. The CDR3 runs to 16 residues. With 5 bases removed from V and 1 base from J, the gap between germline ends came to 17 bases. The CDR3 region is CASSPGSNPLQETQYF. CDR3 DNA sequence: TGTGCCAGCAGTCCAGGGTCCAACCCACTCCAAGAGACCCAGTACTTC.

The gene calls are TRBV19 and TRBJ1-5, with D possibly matching TRBD1 (6 bases). The CDR3 sequence is 16 residues long. Germline values: CDR1 LNHDA, CDR2 SQIVND (reference sequence). Trimming took off 8 bases at V and 2 bases at J, with 19 bases between the two ends. Here the CDR3 reads CASRGGGTGGNQPQHF. CDR3 in DNA: TGTGCCAGTCGGGGTGGGGGCACCGGGGGCAATCAGCCCCAGCATTTT.

This chain joins TRBV5-1 and TRBJ2-1; TRBD2 aligns across 15 bases. Germline CDR1 reads SGHRS; CDR2 reads YFSETQ. This CDR3 region has 19 residues. J gave up 5 bases and V 3 bases, and 12 bases lay outside the gene matches. CDR3 nucleotide sequence: TGCGCCAGCAGCTCTACCGGGACTAGCGGGGGGAGTCGTGACAATGAGCAGTTCTTC. This encodes CASSSTGTSGGSRDNEQFF.

The V call is TRBV2, the J call TRBJ2-7; D perhaps matches TRBD1 (5 bases). The CDR3 extends over 15 amino acids. V gave up 7 bases and J gave up 5 bases, with 21 bases separating them. Germline CDR1 reads SNHLY; CDR2 reads FYNNEI. The CDR3 reads CASKVEPGARNEQYF. The CDR3 DNA follows: TGTGCCAGCAAGGTTGAGCCTGGGGCGAGGAACGAGCAGTACTTC.

The V call is TRBV6-5, the J call TRBJ1-2; TRBD1 might be the D (5 bases). CDR1 and CDR2 from the germline V gene are MNHEY and SVGAGI. Trimming removed 11 bases from V and 2 bases from J, with 18 bases in between. This CDR3 spans 14 amino acids. The CDR3 bases are TGTGCCGTCAAAGCTGGGGCACTAAACTATGGCTACACCTTC. As protein: CAVKAGALNYGYTF.

V usage is TRBV3-1 (or the pseudogene TRBV3-2) and J usage is TRBJ2-2, with D possibly TRBD2 on 6 matching bases. Germline V gene lookup returns CDR1 LGHDT and CDR2 YNNKEL (reference sequence). The V gene lost 0 bases and the J gene lost 5 bases, with 13 bases spanning the gap. The CDR3 is made up of 16 amino acids. The CDR3 DNA sequence: TGTGCCAGCAGCCAAGAACCTCCGGGGGAAACCGGGGAGCTGTTTTTT. Its translation is CASSQEPPGETGELFF.

This sequence joins TRBV27 and TRBJ2-7, with 7 bases fitting TRBD1. The germline gives CDR1 MNHEY, CDR2 SMNVEV (reference sequence). The V gene end was trimmed by 2 bases and the J gene end by 7 bases; junction bases not matched to a gene: 14. CDR3 length: 16 amino acids. This chain's CDR3 is CASSLIGRDSKGEQYF. The CDR3 nucleotides read TGTGCCAGCAGTTTAATTGGTAGGGACAGTAAAGGGGAGCAGTACTTC.

J is TRBJ1-2 and V is TRBV28; tentative D call: TRBD1 (5 bases). Trimming pared 1 base from V and 4 bases from J, leaving 16 bases between. The CDR3 has 16 amino acids. Germline CDR1 reads MDHEN; CDR2 reads SYDVKM. CDR3 loop: CASSLSPRTTRYGYTF. CDR3 sequence (DNA): TGTGCCAGCAGTTTATCCCCCCGGACAACACGCTATGGCTACACCTTC.

The chain uses TRBV4-1 and TRBJ2-7, with 10 bases identical to TRBD2. Trimming at V came to 2 bases and at J to 0 bases, leaving 4 bases not matched to a gene. CDR1 is MGHRA and CDR2 is YSYEKL in the germline V gene. This CDR3 region has 16 residues. The CDR3 DNA follows: TGCGCCAGCAGCCAATTCGAGCGGGGGGGCTCCTACGAGCAGTACTTC. This codes for CASSQFERGGSYEQYF.

This chain connects TRBV19 to TRBJ1-3; D call uncertain. Trimming took 5 bases from V and 2 from J, leaving 10 bases between them. There are 14 residues in the CDR3. Germline CDR1 is LNHDA and CDR2 is SQIVND (reference sequence). CDR3 residues: CASSYRGPGNTIYF. CDR3 coding DNA: TGTGCCAGTAGTTACCGTGGGCCTGGAAACACCATATATTTT.

The chain recombines TRBV19 with TRBJ1-2; D may be TRBD1 (5 bases). The CDR3 spans 15 residues. Trimming left V 6 bases short and J 4 bases short, with 18 bases between. CDR1 LNHDA and CDR2 SQIVND come from the germline V gene (reference sequence). The CDR3 loop is CASSPRRDFIYGYTF. CDR3 in DNA: TGTGCCAGTAGCCCCAGGAGGGACTTCATCTATGGCTACACCTTC.

The chain recombines TRBV2 with TRBJ2-2; a possible D gene is TRBD1 (5 bases). This CDR3 has 15 amino acids. Germline values: CDR1 SNHLY, CDR2 FYNNEI. Trimming shortened V by 4 bases and J by 2 bases, and 11 bases separated the two germline ends. CDR3 nucleotides: TGTGCCAGCAGTGGTCGCAGGGTAAACACCGGGGAGCTGTTTTTT. Encoded protein: CASSGRRVNTGELFF. Full variable domain (rest looked up from reference TRBV2 and TRBJ2-2): EPEVTQTPSHQVTQMGQEVILRCVPISNHLYFYWYRQILGQKVEFLVSFYNNEISEKSEIFDDQFSVERPDGSNFTLKIRSTKLEDSAMYFCASSGRRVNTGELFFGEGSRLTVL.

This rearrangement joins TRBV11-2 to TRBJ2-1; TRBD2 aligns across 11 bases. This CDR3 has 16 amino acids. Germline CDR1 SGHAT, CDR2 FQNNGV. V dropped 4 bases and J dropped 0; count of bases not matched to a gene: 2. Written as DNA, the CDR3 is TGTGCCAGCAGCTCCGGGACTAGCGGCTCCTACAATGAGCAGTTCTTC. It specifies CASSSGTSGSYNEQFF.